Sequencing of this T cell receptor (beta chain) was carried out in a study of T cell responses to AZD1222 COVID-19 vaccine. Whole-study findings and limits: After the peak T cell response, and only then, were repertoires sampled.

Sequenced by immunoSEQ multiplex PCR; TCRdb stores in-frame clones only, minus some. The sample holds 95,000 to 100,000 clones, approximately 88% seen once. As concerns this clone: What it binds is not known.

Trimming took off 4 bases at V and 0 bases at J, with 16 bases between the two ends. Per germline, CDR1 SGHRS and CDR2 YFSETQ. The CDR3 runs 16 residues. The sample consisted of peripheral blood, taken 28 days after the second AZD1222 dose. The chain links TRBV5-1 to TRBJ1-2; D gene ambiguous. This sequence originates from an adult who received the AZD1222 COVID-19 vaccine. The CDR3 protein is CASSRAVPAANYGYTF. As DNA, the CDR3 is TGCGCCAGCAGCCGGGCAGTACCAGCAGCTAACTATGGCTACACCTTC.